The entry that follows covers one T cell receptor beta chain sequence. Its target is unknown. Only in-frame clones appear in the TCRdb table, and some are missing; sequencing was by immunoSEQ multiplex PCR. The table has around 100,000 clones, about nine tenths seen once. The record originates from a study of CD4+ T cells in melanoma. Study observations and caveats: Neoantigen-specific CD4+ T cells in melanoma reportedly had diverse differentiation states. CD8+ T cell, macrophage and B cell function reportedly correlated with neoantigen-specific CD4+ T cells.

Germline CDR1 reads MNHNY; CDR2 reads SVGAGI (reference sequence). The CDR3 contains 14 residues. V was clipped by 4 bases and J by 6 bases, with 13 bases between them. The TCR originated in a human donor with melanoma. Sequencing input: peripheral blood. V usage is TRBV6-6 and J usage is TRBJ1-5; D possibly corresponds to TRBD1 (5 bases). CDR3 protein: CASSFRGLGQPQHF. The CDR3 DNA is TGTGCCAGCAGTTTTAGGGGTTTAGGTCAGCCCCAGCATTTT.